This is a list of T cell receptor beta chains from one sample in a study of T-cell reconstitution after alpha-beta-depleted transplantation in children. TCRdb processed the PCR reads anew with MiXCR; each CDR3 protein has one entry. The table includes approximately 640,000 distinct CDR3 sequences, 16% detected once. This specimen consisted of PBMCs from the stem cell graft donor, obtained from the stem cell graft. The receptor set was obtained from a human donor who donated a stem cell graft to a child with acute myeloid leukemia. CDR3s include the opening cysteine and the closing phenylalanine or tryptophan. A D gene is named only where the DNA matches it firmly. Not all rows give a size; the values are once, few, many and, for expanded clones, a class.

j_call d_call cdr3_length clone_size v_call cdr3_nt cdr3_aa
TRBJ2-3 . 16 . TRBV5-1 TGCGCCAGCAGCAAGGACCCGGGATCAGGATCGGATACGCAGTATTTT CASSKDPGSGSDTQYF
TRBJ2-5 TRBD2 16 . TRBV12-3/TRBV12-4 TGTGCCAGCAGTTTAGGAGCGGGGGGCTACCAAGAGACCCAGTACTTC CASSLGAGGYQETQYF
TRBJ2-3 TRBD1 15 many TRBV20-1 TGCAGTGCTGGTCCCTTCGACAGGGGCACAGATACGCAGTATTTT CSAGPFDRGTDTQYF
TRBJ2-1 . 12 many TRBV5-1 TGCGCCAGCAGCACGTCCGGGAATGAGCAGTTCTTC CASSTSGNEQFF
TRBJ2-3 TRBD1 17 few TRBV10-3 TGTGCCATCAGTGAGGCAACGACAGGGGATCTCACAGATACGCAGTATTTT CAISEATTGDLTDTQYF
TRBJ2-5 . 14 many TRBV25-1 TGTGCCAGCAGGCGACGCGAGGGGTTGGAGACCCAGTACTTC CASRRREGLETQYF
TRBJ2-3 . 13 few TRBV6-2/TRBV6-3 TGTGCCAGCAGTTACTCAACCTGGGATACGCAGTATTTT CASSYSTWDTQYF
TRBJ2-3 . 15 few TRBV10-3 TGTGCCATCAGTGAGGGGACTTCTCGGACAGATACGCAGTATTTT CAISEGTSRTDTQYF
TRBJ2-1 . 13 . TRBV13 TGTGCCAGCAGCTTCGGCCTCAACAATGAGCAGTTCTTC CASSFGLNNEQFF
TRBJ2-2 TRBD1 16 . TRBV5-1 TGCGCCAGCTCCCTCCGACAGGGACAGAACACCGGGGAGCTGTTTTTT CASSLRQGQNTGELFF
TRBJ1-5 TRBD1 14 few TRBV20-1 TGCAGTGCTAGACCCGACAGGGGGACTTGGGGCCAGCATTTT CSARPDRGTWGQHF
TRBJ1-5 TRBD1 19 . TRBV7-2 TGTGCCAGCAGCTTAGCGTGGGCACAGGGGAAGATGGGCAATCAGCCCCAGCATTTT CASSLAWAQGKMGNQPQHF
TRBJ2-7 TRBD1 14 . TRBV25-1 TGTGCCAGCGTAGGACAGGGGCCTTTCTACGAGCAGTACTTC CASVGQGPFYEQYF
TRBJ2-2 TRBD2 14 . TRBV20-1 TGCAGTGCCCGCGGGGGGAAGGGCACCGGGGAGCTGTTTTTT CSARGGKGTGELFF
TRBJ2-2 . 16 . TRBV5-6 TGTGCCAGCAGCTTACCCAGGGGAGGCTCCACCGGGGAGCTGTTTTTT CASSLPRGGSTGELFF
TRBJ1-1 . 15 many TRBV7-3 TGTGCCAGCAGCTTAACGGCAGGGCAGAACACTGAAGCTTTCTTT CASSLTAGQNTEAFF
TRBJ2-7 . 12 . TRBV7-9 TGTGCCAGCAGCTTAGAGGACGGCGAGCAGTACTTC CASSLEDGEQYF
TRBJ1-1 . 16 . TRBV7-9 TGTGCCAGCAGCTTACTTGGGGAGGGATGGAACACTGAAGCTTTCTTT CASSLLGEGWNTEAFF
TRBJ2-2 . 14 . TRBV20-1 TGCAGTGCGCCTTCCGACAGCGACACCGGGGAGCTGTTTTTT CSAPSDSDTGELFF
TRBJ2-3 TRBD1 14 few TRBV20-1 TGCAGTGCTAGCGGGACAGGGGCTACAGATACGCAGTATTTT CSASGTGATDTQYF
TRBJ1-5 . 14 many TRBV20-1 TGCAGTGCTAAGGACAACCGGGGGAATCAGCCCCAGCATTTT CSAKDNRGNQPQHF
TRBJ1-2 . 15 many TRBV7-2 TGTGCCAGCAGCTTAGGGGTAGTTAATAGTCATGGCTACACCTTC CASSLGVVNSHGYTF
TRBJ1-2 . 13 few TRBV11-2 TGTGCCAGCAGCCACTTGACAGACTATGGCTACACCTTC CASSHLTDYGYTF
TRBJ1-4 . 13 many TRBV20-1 TGCAGTGCTAGAGACAGCATAAATGAAAAACTGTTTTTT CSARDSINEKLFF
TRBJ2-1 TRBD2 18 many TRBV10-3 TGTGCCATCAGTGAACTAGCGGGGCTTCCTTCCTCCTACAATGAGCAGTTCTTC CAISELAGLPSSYNEQFF
TRBJ1-2 TRBD1 16 . TRBV4-2 TGTGCCAGCAGCCGCTTGCGTGGACAGGGTGACTATGGCTACACCTTC CASSRLRGQGDYGYTF
TRBJ2-1 . 13 many TRBV20-1 TGCAGTGCCAAGCGGTCAACCTACAATGAGCAGTTCTTC CSAKRSTYNEQFF
TRBJ2-5 . 13 . TRBV7-9 TGTGCCTCCCGGCCGGGACTCGTTGAGACCCAGTACTTC CASRPGLVETQYF
TRBJ2-5 . 15 few TRBV20-1 TGCAGTGCTACCCCCGGAGGGCCTCTGTTAGAGACCCAGTACTTC CSATPGGPLLETQYF
TRBJ2-7 . 12 . TRBV20-1 TGCAGTGCTAGAGACAGAGCGACCGAGCAGTACTTC CSARDRATEQYF
TRBJ1-5 . 13 many TRBV20-1 TGCAGTGCTGGGGCCTTTTGGGATCAGCCCCAGCATTTT CSAGAFWDQPQHF
TRBJ1-1 . 12 few TRBV12-3/TRBV12-4 TGTGCCAGCAGTCCCGACCGCTGGGGGGCTTTCTTT CASSPDRWGAFF
TRBJ2-7 TRBD1 15 . TRBV7-9 TGTGCCAGCAGCTCGAGGACAGGGGCCCGCTACGAGCAGTACTTC CASSSRTGARYEQYF
TRBJ2-1 TRBD1 16 few TRBV24-1 TGTGCCACCAGTGATGGAGGGACAGGGGTTTACAATGAGCAGTTCTTC CATSDGGTGVYNEQFF
TRBJ1-1 . 13 . TRBV3-1 TGTGCCAGCAGCCAAGGGAGGTTAAGGGAGGCTTTCTTT CASSQGRLREAFF
TRBJ1-2 . 13 many TRBV20-1 TGCAGTGCTAGAGAAACCGACCAGCGCGGCTACACCTTC CSARETDQRGYTF
TRBJ2-1 . 14 many TRBV12-3/TRBV12-4 TGTGCCAGCAGCGGACATCCCTCGGACAATGAGCAGTTCTTC CASSGHPSDNEQFF
TRBJ2-1 . 15 many TRBV7-2 TGTGCCAGCAGCTTAACGAGCTTCGGGGGTAATGAGCAGTTCTTC CASSLTSFGGNEQFF
TRBJ1-1 TRBD1 14 many TRBV12-3/TRBV12-4 TGTGCCAGCAGTCTCCTCGGGACAGCCACTGAAGCTTTCTTT CASSLLGTATEAFF
TRBJ1-5 TRBD1 15 . TRBV7-8 TGTGCCAGCAGCTTAGGGGACAGGGCACAGCAGCCCCAGCATTTT CASSLGDRAQQPQHF
TRBJ1-1 . 14 . TRBV4-3 TGCGCCAGCAGCCAAGATCTAGCGGGGAGGGAAGCTTTCTTT CASSQDLAGREAFF